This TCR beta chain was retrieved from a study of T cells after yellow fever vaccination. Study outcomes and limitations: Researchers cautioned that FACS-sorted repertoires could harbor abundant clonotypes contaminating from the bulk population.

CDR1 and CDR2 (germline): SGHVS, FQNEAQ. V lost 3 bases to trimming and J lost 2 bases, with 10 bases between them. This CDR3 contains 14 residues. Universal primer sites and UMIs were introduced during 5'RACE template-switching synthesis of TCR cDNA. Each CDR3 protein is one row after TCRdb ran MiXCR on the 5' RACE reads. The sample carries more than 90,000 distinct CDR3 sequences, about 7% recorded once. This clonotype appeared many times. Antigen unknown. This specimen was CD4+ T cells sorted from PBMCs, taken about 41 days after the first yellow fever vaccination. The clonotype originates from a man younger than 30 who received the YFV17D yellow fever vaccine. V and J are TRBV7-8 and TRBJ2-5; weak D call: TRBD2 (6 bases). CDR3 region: CASSLWGEQETQYF. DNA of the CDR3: TGTGCCAGCAGCTTGTGGGGGGAGCAAGAGACCCAGTACTTC.